Given below is one T cell receptor beta chain in context. Methods used by the authors: Using reference gene primer amplification, nucleated cell counts were estimated. The repertoire was sequenced with immunoSEQ multiplex PCR; TCRdb's copy has only in-frame clones and lacks some. The V and J calls and the clone size are those of that table, but D and trimming were determined from the DNA. Of about 370,000 clones in the sample, roughly 86% are singletons; the top ten hold 1.7%. This sample is part of a study of blood T cell repertoires in COVID-19. Those who participated ranged in age from 18 to 89 years and resided in about 24 US areas. Recovered participants had two consecutive negative NP/OP PCR tests, healthcare professional clearance, or symptom resolution. Trimming removed 4 bases from V and 4 bases from J; junction bases left unmatched: 16. The germline V gene encodes CDR1 SGHTS and CDR2 YDEGEE. The CDR3 sequence is 18 residues long.

V usage is TRBV5-8 and J usage is TRBJ1-5, with 8 bases identical to TRBD1. Sequencing used PBMCs or T cells enriched from blood (not recorded which). The sequence derives from a woman younger than 45 who had recovered from COVID-19. The CDR3 DNA reads TGTGCCAGCAGCGTAGGACCGCTTATTAGACAGGGGAATCAGCCCCAGCATTTT. Its protein product is CASSVGPLIRQGNQPQHF.